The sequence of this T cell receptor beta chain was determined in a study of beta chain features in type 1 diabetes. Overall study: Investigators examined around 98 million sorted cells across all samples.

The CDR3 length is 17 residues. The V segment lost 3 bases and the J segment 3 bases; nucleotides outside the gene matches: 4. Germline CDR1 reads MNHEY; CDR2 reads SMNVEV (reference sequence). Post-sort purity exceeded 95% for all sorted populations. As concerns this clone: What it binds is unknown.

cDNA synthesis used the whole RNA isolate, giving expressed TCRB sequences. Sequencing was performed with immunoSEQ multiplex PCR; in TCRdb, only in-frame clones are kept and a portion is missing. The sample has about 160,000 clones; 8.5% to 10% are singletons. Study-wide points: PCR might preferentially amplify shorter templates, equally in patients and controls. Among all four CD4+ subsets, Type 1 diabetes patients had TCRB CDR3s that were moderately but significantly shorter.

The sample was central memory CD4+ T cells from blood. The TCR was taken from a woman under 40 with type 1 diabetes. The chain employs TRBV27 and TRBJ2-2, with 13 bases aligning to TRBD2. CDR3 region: CASSFHGLAGDTGELFF. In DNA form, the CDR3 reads TGTGCCAGCAGTTTCCATGGACTAGCGGGAGACACCGGGGAGCTGTTTTTT.